The rows below give T cell receptor beta chains drawn from one sample of a study of persistence of HIV-infected CD4 T cells. For these TCRs, the target antigens are not known. TCRdb keeps only in-frame clones here, not all; method: immunoSEQ multiplex PCR. Of 30,000 to 35,000 clones in the sample, roughly 82% are singletons; the top ten hold under 20%. The starting material was CD4+ T cells sorted from PBMCs after approximately 18-hour stimulation, obtained from a patient who received antiretroviral therapy. The receptor set was obtained from an adult woman with HIV who was CMV-seropositive. Both conserved end residues are part of each CDR3. A D gene is named only where the DNA matches it firmly. Rows give clone size only sometimes, using once, few, many, or a class for an expanded clone.

j_call	cdr3_length	clone_size	d_call	v_call	cdr3_nt	cdr3_aa
TRBJ1-1	13	-	-	TRBV12-3/TRBV12-4	TGTGCCAGCAGGGGGTTTTCTAAGACTGAAGCTTTCTTT	CASRGFSKTEAFF
TRBJ1-4	14	-	-	TRBV24-1	TGTGCCACCAGTGATTTGTCCAAGGAGAAGGAACTGTTTTTT	CATSDLSKEKELFF
TRBJ1-5	17	-	-	TRBV27	TGTGCCAGCAGGAGTCGCGCGACCGGAGGAGGCAATCAGCCCCAGCATTTT	CASRSRATGGGNQPQHF
TRBJ2-7	14	-	TRBD2	TRBV29-1	TGCAGCGTTGAATTACAGCGGGGGACCTACGAGCAGTACTTC	CSVELQRGTYEQYF
TRBJ2-1	16	-	TRBD2	TRBV7-8	TGTGCCAGCAGCCGCCTAGCGGGAGTGGCCTACAATGAGCAGTTCTTC	CASSRLAGVAYNEQFF
TRBJ2-2	16	-	-	TRBV19	TGTGCCAGTAGCAGGGTCCACAGTGGGGGAACCGGGGAGCTGTTTTTT	CASSRVHSGGTGELFF
TRBJ1-3	14	-	-	TRBV5-6	TGTGCCAGCAGCTTGGTGGAGGGGAGAAACACCATATATTTT	CASSLVEGRNTIYF
TRBJ1-5	15	-	-	TRBV5-1	TGCGCCAGCAGCTTGGAACCGAACCAGGGTCAGCCCCAGCATTTT	CASSLEPNQGQPQHF
TRBJ1-1	15	-	TRBD1	TRBV7-6	TGTGCCAGCAGCCGACAGGGGGGGACCAACACTGAAGCTTTCTTT	CASSRQGGTNTEAFF
TRBJ1-2	14	-	-	TRBV11-2	TGTGCCAGCAGCCACCCCGACAGGAACTATGGCTACACCTTC	CASSHPDRNYGYTF
TRBJ1-2	12	-	-	TRBV3-1/TRBV3-2	TGTGCCAGCAGCCAAGATTTCAGGGGCTACACCTTC	CASSQDFRGYTF
TRBJ2-5	15	-	-	TRBV9	TGTGCCAGCAGCGTAGCGGAGGGGGTCGGAGAGACCCAGTACTTC	CASSVAEGVGETQYF
TRBJ1-1	16	-	TRBD1	TRBV11-3	TGTGCCAGCAGTTGGGATGGGGGGAACAGGGGCACTGAAGCTTTCTTT	CASSWDGGNRGTEAFF
TRBJ1-2	12	-	-	TRBV6-5	TGTGCCGGCCTATCCCCGCGGCATGGCTACACCTTC	CAGLSPRHGYTF
TRBJ2-7	15	once	TRBD2	TRBV5-4	TGTGCCAGCAGCCCCGGACTAGCGGGGTCCTACGAGCAGTACTTC	CASSPGLAGSYEQYF
TRBJ2-5	10	few	-	TRBV3-1/TRBV3-2	TGTGCCAGCGGCCAAGAGACCCAGTACTTC	CASGQETQYF
TRBJ1-1	13	-	-	TRBV18	TGTGCCAGCTCACCAAGGCAGAACACTGAAGCTTTCTTT	CASSPRQNTEAFF
TRBJ1-1	13	-	-	TRBV19	TGTGCCAGTAGTTGGAATAAGAACACTGAAGCTTTCTTT	CASSWNKNTEAFF
TRBJ2-2	15	few	TRBD2	TRBV3-1/TRBV3-2	TGTGCCAGCAGCCCTAGCGGGAGGGGCACCGGGGAGCTGTTTTTT	CASSPSGRGTGELFF
TRBJ1-1	12	-	TRBD1	TRBV29-1	TGCAGCGTTTTGACAGGGAGCACTGAAGCTTTCTTT	CSVLTGSTEAFF
TRBJ1-1	13	few	-	TRBV12-3/TRBV12-4	TGTGCCAGCAGTTTCGCCTTGCGGACTGAAGCTTTCTTT	CASSFALRTEAFF
TRBJ2-2	15	-	TRBD1	TRBV9	TGTGCCAGCAGCATAAACAGGGGGACCACCGGGGAGCTGTTTTTT	CASSINRGTTGELFF
TRBJ1-5	15	once	TRBD1	TRBV19	TGTGCCAGTAGTCGACAGGGGGCTGGCAATCAGCCCCAGCATTTT	CASSRQGAGNQPQHF
TRBJ1-2	13	-	TRBD1	TRBV24-1	TGTGCCACAGGGGACAGGGGGCAGCGGGGCTACACCTTC	CATGDRGQRGYTF
TRBJ2-2	16	-	-	TRBV19	TGTGCCAGTACAGCGCGGGACACGCCGAACACCGGGGAGCTGTTTTTT	CASTARDTPNTGELFF
TRBJ1-6	17	-	TRBD1	TRBV7-8	TGTGCCAGCAGCGCCAGTAGACAGGGACCCTATAATTCACCCCTCCACTTT	CASSASRQGPYNSPLHF
TRBJ1-5	15	-	TRBD1	TRBV3-1/TRBV3-2	TGTGCCAGCAGCCAAGATCAGGGGGCGAATCAGCCCCAGCATTTT	CASSQDQGANQPQHF
TRBJ2-1	14	-	-	TRBV24-1	TGTGCCACCAGTGGTAGCGGCTCCTACAATGAGCAGTTCTTC	CATSGSGSYNEQFF
TRBJ2-3	15	once	TRBD2	TRBV7-9	TGTGCCAGCAGCTTTACGGGGGGGAGTACAGATACGCAGTATTTT	CASSFTGGSTDTQYF